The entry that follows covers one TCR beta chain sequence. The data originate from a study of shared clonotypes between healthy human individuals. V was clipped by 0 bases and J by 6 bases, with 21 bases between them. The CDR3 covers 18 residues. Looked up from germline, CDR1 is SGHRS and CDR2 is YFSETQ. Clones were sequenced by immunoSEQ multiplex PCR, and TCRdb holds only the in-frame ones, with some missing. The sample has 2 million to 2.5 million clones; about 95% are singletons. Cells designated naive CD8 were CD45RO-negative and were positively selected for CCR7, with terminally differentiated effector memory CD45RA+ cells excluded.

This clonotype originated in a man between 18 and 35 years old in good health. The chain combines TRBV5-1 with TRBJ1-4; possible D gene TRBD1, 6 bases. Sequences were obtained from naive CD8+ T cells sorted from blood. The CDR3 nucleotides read TGCGCCAGCAGCTTGGCCCCTTTGGCCGCGGCAGGGGATGAAAAACTGTTTTTT. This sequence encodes CASSLAPLAAAGDEKLFF.